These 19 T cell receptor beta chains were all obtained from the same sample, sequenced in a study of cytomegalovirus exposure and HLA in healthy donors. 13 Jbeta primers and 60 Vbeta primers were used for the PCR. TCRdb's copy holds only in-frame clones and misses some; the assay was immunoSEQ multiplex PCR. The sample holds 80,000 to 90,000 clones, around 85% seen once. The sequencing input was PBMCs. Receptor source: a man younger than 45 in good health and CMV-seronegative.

CDR3 sequence: CASSPGVRIENEKLFF. The CDR3 nucleotides read TGTGCCAGCTCCCCCGGAGTAAGGATTGAAAATGAAAAACTGTTTTTT. The V call is TRBV18, the J call TRBJ1-4, with D unclear. This CDR3 spans 16 amino acids. Trimming removed 6 bases at V and 5 bases at J, with 19 bases between. CDR1 KGHSH and CDR2 LQKENI come from the germline V gene.

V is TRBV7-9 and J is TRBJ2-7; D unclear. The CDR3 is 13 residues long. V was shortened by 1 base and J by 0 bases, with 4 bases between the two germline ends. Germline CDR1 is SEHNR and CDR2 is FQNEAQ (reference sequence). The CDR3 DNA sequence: TGTGCCAGCAGCTTAGTCAGCTCCTACGAGCAGTACTTC. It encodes CASSLVSSYEQYF.

CDR3 loop: CASSGQNSGNTIYF. For the CDR3, the DNA is TGTGCCAGCAGCGGACAGAACTCTGGAAACACCATATATTTT. The rearrangement joins TRBV11-1 to TRBJ1-3, with a tentative D call TRBD1 (6 bases). Germline V gene data show CDR1 as SGHAT and CDR2 as FQDESV (reference sequence). This CDR3 has 14 amino acids. Deletions cut 5 bases from V and 0 bases from J, with 8 bases between. Combining the CDR3 with reference TRBV11-1 and TRBJ1-3 gives the whole variable domain EAEVAQSPRYKITEKSQAVAFWCDPISGHATLYWYRQILGQGPELLVQFQDESVVDDSQLPKDRFSAERLKGVDSTLKIQPAELGDSAMYLCASSGQNSGNTIYFGEGSWLTVV.

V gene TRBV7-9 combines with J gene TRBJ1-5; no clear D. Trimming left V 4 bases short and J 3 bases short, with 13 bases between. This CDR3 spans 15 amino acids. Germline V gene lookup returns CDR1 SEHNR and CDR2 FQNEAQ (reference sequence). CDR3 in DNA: TGTGCCAGCAGCTCAGCCCAAGAGGCCAATCAGCCCCAGCATTTT. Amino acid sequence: CASSSAQEANQPQHF.

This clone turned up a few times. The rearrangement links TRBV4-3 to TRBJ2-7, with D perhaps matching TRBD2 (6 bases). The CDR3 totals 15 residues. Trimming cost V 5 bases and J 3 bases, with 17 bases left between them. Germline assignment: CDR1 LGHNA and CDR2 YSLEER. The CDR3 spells CASSRFRDLHYEQYF. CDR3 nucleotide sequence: TGCGCCAGCAGCAGATTCCGGGACTTACACTACGAGCAGTACTTC.

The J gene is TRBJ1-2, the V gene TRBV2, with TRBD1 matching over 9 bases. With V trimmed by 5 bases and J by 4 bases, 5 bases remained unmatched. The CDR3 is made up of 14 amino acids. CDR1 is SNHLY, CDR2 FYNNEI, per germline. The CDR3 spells CASSIDRGAYGYTF. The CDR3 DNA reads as TGTGCCAGCAGTATCGACAGGGGGGCCTATGGCTACACCTTC. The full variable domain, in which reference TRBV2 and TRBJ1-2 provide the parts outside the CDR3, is EPEVTQTPSHQVTQMGQEVILRCVPISNHLYFYWYRQILGQKVEFLVSFYNNEISEKSEIFDDQFSVERPDGSNFTLKIRSTKLEDSAMYFCASSIDRGAYGYTFGSGTRLTVV.

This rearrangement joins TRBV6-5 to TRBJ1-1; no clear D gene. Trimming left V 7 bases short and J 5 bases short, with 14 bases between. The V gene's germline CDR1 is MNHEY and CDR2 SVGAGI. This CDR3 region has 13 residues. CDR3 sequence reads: CASMLGKRTEAFF. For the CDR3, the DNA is TGTGCCAGCATGCTCGGCAAGAGGACTGAAGCTTTCTTT.

CDR3 sequence: CASSLGSGPQETQYF. CDR3 coding DNA: TGTGCCAGCAGCTTAGGTAGCGGGCCTCAAGAGACCCAGTACTTC. This chain joins TRBV7-3 and TRBJ2-5; 7 bases align to TRBD2. Germline V gives CDR1 SGHTA, CDR2 FQGTGA. V trimming: 2 bases; J trimming: 2 bases; junction bases outside the gene matches: 5. The CDR3 has 15 amino acids.

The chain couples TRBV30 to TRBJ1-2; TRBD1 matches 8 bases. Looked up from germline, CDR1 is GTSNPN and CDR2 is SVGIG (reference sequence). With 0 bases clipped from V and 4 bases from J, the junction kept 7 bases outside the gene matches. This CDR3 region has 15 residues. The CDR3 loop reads CAWSVTGQATYGYTF. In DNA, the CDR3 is TGTGCCTGGAGTGTGACGGGACAGGCAACCTATGGCTACACCTTC.

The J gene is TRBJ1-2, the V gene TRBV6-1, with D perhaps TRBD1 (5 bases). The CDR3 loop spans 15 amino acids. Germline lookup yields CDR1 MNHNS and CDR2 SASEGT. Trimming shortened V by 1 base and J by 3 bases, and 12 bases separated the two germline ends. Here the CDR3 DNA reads TGTGCCAGCAGTGAAGTTCCGGGGGAGGACTATGGCTACACCTTC. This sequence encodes CASSEVPGEDYGYTF.

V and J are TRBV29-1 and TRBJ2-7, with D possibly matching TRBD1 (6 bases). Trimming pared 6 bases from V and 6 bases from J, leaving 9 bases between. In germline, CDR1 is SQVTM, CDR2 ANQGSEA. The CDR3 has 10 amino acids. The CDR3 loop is CSVLTGEQYF. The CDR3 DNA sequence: TGCAGCGTCTTGACAGGCGAGCAGTACTTC.

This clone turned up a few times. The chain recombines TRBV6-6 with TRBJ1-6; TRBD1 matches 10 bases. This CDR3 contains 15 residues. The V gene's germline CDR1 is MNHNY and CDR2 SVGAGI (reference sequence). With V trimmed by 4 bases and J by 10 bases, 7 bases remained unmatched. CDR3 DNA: TGTGCCAGCAGTTGGGCCGGGACAGGGGAATCACCCCTCCACTTT. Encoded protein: CASSWAGTGESPLHF.

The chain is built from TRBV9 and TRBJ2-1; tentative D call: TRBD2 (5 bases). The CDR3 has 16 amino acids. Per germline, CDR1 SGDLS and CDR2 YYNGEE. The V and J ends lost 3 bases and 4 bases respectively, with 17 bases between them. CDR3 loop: CASSGRPGEMYNEQFF. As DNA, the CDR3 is TGTGCCAGCAGCGGGAGGCCCGGAGAGATGTACAATGAGCAGTTCTTC.

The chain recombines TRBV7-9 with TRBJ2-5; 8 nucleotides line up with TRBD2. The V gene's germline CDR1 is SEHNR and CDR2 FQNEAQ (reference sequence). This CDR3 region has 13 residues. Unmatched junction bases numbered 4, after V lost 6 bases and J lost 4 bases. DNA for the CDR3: TGTGCCAGCAGTGGACTAGCCCTAGAGACCCAGTACTTC. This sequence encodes CASSGLALETQYF.

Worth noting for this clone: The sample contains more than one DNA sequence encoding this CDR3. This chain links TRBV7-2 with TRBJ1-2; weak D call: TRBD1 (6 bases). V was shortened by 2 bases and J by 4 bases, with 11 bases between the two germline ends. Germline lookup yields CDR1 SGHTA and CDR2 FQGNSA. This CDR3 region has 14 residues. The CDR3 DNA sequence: TGTGCCAGCAGCTTAAGCAGGGGCACCTATGGCTACACCTTC. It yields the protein CASSLSRGTYGYTF.

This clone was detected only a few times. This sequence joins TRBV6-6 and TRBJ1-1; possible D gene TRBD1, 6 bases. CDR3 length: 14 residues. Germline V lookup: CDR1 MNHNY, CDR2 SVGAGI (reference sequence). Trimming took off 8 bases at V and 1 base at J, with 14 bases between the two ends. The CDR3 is CASQTGQRNTEAFF. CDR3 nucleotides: TGTGCCAGCCAGACTGGACAGCGGAACACTGAAGCTTTCTTT.

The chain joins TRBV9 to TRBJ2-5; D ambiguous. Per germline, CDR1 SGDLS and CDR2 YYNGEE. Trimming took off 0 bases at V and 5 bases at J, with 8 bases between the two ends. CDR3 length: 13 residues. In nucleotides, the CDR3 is TGTGCCAGCAGCGTAGCTACCTGGGAGACCCAGTACTTC. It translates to CASSVATWETQYF.

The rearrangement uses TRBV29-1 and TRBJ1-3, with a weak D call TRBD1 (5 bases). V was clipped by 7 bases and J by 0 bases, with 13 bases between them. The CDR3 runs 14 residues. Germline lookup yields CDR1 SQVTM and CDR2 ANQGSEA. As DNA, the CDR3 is TGCAGCGCTAGGGGTCTTTACTCTGGAAACACCATATATTTT. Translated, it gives CSARGLYSGNTIYF.

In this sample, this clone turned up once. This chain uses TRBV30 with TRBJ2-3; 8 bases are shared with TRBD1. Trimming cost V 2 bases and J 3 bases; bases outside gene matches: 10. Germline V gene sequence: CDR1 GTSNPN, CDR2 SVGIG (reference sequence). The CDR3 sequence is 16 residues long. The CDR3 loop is CAWSTERTGRTDTQYF. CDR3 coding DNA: TGTGCCTGGAGTACGGAAAGGACAGGGCGTACAGATACGCAGTATTTT.